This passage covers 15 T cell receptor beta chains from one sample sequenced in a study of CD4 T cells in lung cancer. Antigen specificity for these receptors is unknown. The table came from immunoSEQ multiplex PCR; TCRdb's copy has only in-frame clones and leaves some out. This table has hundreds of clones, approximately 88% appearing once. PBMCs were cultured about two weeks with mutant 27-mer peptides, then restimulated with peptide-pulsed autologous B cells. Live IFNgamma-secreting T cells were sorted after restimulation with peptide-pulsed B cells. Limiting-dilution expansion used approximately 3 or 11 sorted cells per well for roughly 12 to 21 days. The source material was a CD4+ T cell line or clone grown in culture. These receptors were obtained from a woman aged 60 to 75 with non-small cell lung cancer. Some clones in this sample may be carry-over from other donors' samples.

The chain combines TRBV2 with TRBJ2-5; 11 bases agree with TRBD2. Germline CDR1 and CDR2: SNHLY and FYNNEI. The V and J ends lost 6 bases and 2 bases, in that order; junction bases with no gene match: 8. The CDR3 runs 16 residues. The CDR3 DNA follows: TGTGCCAGCAGAACTAGCGGGAGTTGGCTACAAGAGACCCAGTACTTC. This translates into CASRTSGSWLQETQYF.

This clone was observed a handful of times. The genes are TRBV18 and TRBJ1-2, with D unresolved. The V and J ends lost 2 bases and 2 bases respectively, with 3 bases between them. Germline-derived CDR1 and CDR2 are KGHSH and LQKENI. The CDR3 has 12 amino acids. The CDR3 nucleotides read TGTGCCAGCTCACCAGCCAACTATGGCTACACCTTC. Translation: CASSPANYGYTF. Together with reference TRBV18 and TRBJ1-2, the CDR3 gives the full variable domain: NAGVMQNPRHLVRRRGQEARLRCSPMKGHSHVYWYRQLPEEGLKFMVYLQKENIIDESGMPKERFSAEFPKEGPSILRIQQVVRGDSAAYFCASSPANYGYTFGSGTRLTVV.

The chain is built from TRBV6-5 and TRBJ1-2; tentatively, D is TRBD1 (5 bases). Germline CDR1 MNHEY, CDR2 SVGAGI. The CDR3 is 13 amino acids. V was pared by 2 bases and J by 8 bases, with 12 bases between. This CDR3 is CASSYEGMWGYTF. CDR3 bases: TGTGCCAGCAGTTACGAGGGGATGTGGGGCTACACCTTC.

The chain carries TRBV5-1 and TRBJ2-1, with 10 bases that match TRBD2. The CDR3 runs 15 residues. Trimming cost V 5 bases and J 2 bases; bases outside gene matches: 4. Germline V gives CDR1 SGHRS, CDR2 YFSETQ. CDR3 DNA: TGCGCCAGCAGACCTAGCGGGAGTCCCTACAATGAGCAGTTCTTC. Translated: CASRPSGSPYNEQFF.

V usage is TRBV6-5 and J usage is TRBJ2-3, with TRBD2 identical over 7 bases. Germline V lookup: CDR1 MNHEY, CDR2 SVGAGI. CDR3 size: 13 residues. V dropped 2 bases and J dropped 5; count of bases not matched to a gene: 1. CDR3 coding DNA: TGTGCCAGCAGTTACGCGGGGGAAGATACGCAGTATTTT. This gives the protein CASSYAGEDTQYF.

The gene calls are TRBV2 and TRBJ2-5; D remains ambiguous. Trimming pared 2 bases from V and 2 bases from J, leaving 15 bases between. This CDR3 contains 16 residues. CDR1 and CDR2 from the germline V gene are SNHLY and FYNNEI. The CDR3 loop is CASSERPRPVQETQYF. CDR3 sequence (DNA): TGTGCCAGCAGTGAACGTCCGCGGCCGGTGCAAGAGACCCAGTACTTC. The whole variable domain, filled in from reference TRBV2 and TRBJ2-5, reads EPEVTQTPSHQVTQMGQEVILRCVPISNHLYFYWYRQILGQKVEFLVSFYNNEISEKSEIFDDQFSVERPDGSNFTLKIRSTKLEDSAMYFCASSERPRPVQETQYFGPGTRLLVL.

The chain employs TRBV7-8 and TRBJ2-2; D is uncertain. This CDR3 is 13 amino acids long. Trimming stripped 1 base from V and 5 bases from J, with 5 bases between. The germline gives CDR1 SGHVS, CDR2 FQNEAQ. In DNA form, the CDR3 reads TGTGCCAGCAGCTTAGTTTTGACCGGGGAGCTGTTTTTT. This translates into CASSLVLTGELFF. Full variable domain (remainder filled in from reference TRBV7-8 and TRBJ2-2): GAGVSQSPRYKVAKRGQDVALRCDPISGHVSLFWYQQALGQGPEFLTYFQNEAQLDKSGLPSDRFFAERPEGSVSTLKIQRTQQEDSAVYLCASSLVLTGELFFGEGSRLTVL.

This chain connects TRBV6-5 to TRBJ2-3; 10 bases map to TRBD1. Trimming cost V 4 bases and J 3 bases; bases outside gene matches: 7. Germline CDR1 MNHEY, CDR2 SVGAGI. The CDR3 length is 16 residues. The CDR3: CASSWTGTGVTDTQYF. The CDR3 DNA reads TGTGCCAGCAGTTGGACCGGGACAGGGGTAACAGATACGCAGTATTTT.

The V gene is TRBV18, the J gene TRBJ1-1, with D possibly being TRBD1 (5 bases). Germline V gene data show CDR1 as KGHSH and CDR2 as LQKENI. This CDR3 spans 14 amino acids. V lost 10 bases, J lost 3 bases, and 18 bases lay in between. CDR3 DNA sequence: TGTGCCACCTACCGGGACCCCAGGCACACTGAAGCTTTCTTT. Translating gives CATYRDPRHTEAFF.

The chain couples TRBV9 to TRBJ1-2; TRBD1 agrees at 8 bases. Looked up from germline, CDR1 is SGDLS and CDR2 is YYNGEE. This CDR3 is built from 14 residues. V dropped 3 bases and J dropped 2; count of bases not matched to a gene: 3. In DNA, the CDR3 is TGTGCCAGCAGCGAGACAGGGGCCAACTATGGCTACACCTTC. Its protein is CASSETGANYGYTF.

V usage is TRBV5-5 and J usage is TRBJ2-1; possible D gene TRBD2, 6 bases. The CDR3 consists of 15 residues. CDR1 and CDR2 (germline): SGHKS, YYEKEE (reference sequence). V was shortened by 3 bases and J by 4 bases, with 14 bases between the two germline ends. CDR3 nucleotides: TGTGCCAGCAGCTATTCTAGCGTCACATACAATGAGCAGTTCTTC. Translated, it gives CASSYSSVTYNEQFF. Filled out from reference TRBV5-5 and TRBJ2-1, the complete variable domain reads DAGVTQSPTHLIKTRGQQVTLRCSPISGHKSVSWYQQVLGQGPQFIFQYYEKEERGRGNFPDRFSARQFPNYSSELNVNALLLGDSALYLCASSYSSVTYNEQFFGPGTRLTVL.

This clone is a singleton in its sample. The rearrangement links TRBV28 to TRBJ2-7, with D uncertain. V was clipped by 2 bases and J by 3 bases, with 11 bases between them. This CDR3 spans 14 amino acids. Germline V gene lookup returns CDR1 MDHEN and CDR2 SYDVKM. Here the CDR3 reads CASSLNPALYEQYF. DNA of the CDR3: TGTGCCAGCAGTTTAAACCCCGCGCTCTACGAGCAGTACTTC.

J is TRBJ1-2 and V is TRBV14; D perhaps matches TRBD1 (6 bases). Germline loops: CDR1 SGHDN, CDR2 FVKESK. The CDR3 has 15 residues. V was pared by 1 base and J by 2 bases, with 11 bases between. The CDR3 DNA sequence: TGTGCCAGCAGCCAAGTTACAGGGTGGAACTATGGCTACACCTTC. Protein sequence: CASSQVTGWNYGYTF.

The CDR3 DNA reads as TGTGCCAGTAGTATAGTTCAAGCAGGGGGGGAAAAACTGTTTTTT. Its translation: CASSIVQAGGEKLFF. J is TRBJ1-4 and V is TRBV19; 7 bases fit TRBD1. The V and J ends lost 1 base and 8 bases, in that order; junction bases with no gene match: 7. The germline V gene encodes CDR1 LNHDA and CDR2 SQIVND (reference sequence). This CDR3 comprises 15 residues.

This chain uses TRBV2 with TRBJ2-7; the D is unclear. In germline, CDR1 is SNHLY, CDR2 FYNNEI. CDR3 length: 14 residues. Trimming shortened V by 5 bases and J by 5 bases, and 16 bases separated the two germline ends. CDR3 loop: CASSITLKDHEQYF. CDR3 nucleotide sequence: TGTGCCAGCAGTATCACCCTGAAGGACCACGAGCAGTACTTC.